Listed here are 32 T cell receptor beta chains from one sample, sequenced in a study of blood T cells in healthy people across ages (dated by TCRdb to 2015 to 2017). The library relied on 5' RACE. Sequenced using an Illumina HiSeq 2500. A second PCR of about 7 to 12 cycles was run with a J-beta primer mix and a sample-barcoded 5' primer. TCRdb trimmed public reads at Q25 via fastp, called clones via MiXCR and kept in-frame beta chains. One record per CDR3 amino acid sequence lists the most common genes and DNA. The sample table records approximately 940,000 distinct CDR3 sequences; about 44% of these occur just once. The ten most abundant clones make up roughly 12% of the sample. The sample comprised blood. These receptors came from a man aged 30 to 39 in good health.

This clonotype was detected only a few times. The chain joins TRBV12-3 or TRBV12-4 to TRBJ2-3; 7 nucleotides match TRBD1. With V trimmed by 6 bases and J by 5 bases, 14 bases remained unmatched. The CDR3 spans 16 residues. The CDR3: CASRPDRQGRGDTQYF. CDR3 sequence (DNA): TGTGCCAGCAGGCCAGATCGACAGGGACGTGGAGATACGCAGTATTTT.

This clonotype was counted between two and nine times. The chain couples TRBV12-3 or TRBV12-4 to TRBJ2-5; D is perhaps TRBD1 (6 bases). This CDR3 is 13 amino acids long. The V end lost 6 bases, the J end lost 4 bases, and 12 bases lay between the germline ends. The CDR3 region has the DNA TGTGCCAGCAGCCGACAGGTGACAGAGACCCAGTACTTC. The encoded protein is CASSRQVTETQYF.

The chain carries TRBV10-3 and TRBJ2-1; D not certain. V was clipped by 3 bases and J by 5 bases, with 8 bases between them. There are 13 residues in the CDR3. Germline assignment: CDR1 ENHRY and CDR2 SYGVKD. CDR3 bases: TGTGCCATCAGTGAAGTTCTCCACAATGAGCAGTTCTTC. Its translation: CAISEVLHNEQFF.

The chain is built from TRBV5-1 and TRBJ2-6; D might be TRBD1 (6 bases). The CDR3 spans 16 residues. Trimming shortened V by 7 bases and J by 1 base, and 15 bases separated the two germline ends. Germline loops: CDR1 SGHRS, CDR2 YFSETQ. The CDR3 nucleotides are TGCGCCAGCGTGCTTACAACAGGGTCTGGGGCCAACGTCCTGACTTTC. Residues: CASVLTTGSGANVLTF.

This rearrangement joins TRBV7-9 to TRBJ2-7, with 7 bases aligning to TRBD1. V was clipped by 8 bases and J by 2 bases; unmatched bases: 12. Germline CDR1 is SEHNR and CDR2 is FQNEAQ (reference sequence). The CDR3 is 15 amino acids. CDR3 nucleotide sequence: TGTGCCAGCGGCCCCTACAGGGGTTCCACCTACGAGCAGTACTTC. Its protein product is CASGPYRGSTYEQYF.

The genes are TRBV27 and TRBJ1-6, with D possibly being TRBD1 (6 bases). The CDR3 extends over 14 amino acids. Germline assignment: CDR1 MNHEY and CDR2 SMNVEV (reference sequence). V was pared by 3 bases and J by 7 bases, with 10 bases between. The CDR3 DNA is TGTGCCAGCAGTTTTAGGACAGAAAATTCACCCCTCCACTTT. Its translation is CASSFRTENSPLHF.

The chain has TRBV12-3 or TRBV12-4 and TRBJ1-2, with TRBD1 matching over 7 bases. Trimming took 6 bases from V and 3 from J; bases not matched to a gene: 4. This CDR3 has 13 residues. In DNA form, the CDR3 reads TGTGCCAGCAGCCAGGGGGATGACTATGGCTACACCTTC. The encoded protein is CASSQGDDYGYTF.

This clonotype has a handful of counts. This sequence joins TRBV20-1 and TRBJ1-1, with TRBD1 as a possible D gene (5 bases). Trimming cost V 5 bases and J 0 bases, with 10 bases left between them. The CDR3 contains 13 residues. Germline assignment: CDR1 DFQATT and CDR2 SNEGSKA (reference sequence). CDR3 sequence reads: CSARGTVNTEAFF. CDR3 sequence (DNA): TGCAGTGCTCGGGGGACGGTGAACACTGAAGCTTTCTTT.

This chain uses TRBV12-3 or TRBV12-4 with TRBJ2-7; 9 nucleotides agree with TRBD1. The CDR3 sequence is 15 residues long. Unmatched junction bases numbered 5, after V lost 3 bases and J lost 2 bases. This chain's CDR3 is CASSFRRDRAYEQYF. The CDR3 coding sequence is TGTGCCAGCAGTTTTCGTCGGGACAGGGCCTACGAGCAGTACTTC.

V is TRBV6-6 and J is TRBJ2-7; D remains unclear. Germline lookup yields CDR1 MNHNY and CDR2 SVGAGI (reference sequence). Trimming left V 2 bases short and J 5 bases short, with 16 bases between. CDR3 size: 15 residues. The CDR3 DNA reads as TGTGCCAGCAGTTACAAGGTCGGATTAAGTGACGAGCAGTACTTC. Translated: CASSYKVGLSDEQYF.

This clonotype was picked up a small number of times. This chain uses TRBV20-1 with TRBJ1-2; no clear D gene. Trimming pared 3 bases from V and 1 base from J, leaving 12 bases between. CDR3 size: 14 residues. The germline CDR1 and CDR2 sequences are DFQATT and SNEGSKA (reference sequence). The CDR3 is CSASVLAVNYGYTF. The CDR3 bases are TGCAGTGCTAGCGTTCTGGCAGTTAACTATGGCTACACCTTC.

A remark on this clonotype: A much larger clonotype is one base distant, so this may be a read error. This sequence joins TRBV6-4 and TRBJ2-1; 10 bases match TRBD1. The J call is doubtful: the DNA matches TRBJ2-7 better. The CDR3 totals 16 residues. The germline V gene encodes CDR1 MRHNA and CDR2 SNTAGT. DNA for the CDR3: TGTGCCAGCAGTGACTCCCCAGAGACAGGGGGCAATGAGCAGTACTTC. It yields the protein CASSDSPETGGNEQYF.

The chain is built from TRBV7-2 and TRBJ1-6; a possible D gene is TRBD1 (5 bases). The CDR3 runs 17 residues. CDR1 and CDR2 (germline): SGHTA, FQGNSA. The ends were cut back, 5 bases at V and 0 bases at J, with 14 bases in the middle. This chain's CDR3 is CASSADSARSYNSPLHF. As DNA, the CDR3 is TGTGCCAGCAGCGCTGACAGTGCCCGCTCCTATAATTCACCCCTCCACTTT. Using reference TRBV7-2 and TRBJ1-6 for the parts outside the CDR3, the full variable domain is GAGVSQSPSNKVTEKGKDVELRCDPISGHTALYWYRQSLGQGLEFLIYFQGNSAPDKSGLPSDRFSAERTGGSVSTLTIQRTQQEDSAVYLCASSADSARSYNSPLHFGNGTRLTVT.

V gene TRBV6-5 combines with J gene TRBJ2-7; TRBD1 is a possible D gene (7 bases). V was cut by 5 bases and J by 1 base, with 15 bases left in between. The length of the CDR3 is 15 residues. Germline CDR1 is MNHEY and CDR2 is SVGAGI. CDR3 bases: TGTGCCAGCAGTAGGAAGGCAGGGGGGTCCTACGAGCAGTACTTC. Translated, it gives CASSRKAGGSYEQYF.

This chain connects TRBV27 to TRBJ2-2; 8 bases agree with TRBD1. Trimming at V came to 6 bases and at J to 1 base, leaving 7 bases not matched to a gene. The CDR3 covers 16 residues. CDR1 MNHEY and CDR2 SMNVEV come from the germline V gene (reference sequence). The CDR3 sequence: CASSRRTGRNTGELFF. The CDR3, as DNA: TGTGCCAGCAGCCGTCGGACAGGGAGGAACACCGGGGAGCTGTTTTTT.

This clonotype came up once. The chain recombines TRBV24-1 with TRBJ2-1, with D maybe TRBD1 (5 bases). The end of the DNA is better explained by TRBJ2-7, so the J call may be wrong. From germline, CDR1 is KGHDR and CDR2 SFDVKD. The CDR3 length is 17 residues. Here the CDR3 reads CATSDSWTSSSYNEQYF. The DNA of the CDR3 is TGTGCCACCAGTGATTCCTGGACATCGAGCTCCTACAATGAGCAGTACTTC.

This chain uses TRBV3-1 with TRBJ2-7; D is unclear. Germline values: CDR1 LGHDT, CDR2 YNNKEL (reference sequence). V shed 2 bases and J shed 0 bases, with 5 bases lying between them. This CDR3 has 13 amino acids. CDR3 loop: CASSQTVSYEQYF. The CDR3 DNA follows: TGTGCCAGCAGCCAAACAGTCTCCTACGAGCAGTACTTC.

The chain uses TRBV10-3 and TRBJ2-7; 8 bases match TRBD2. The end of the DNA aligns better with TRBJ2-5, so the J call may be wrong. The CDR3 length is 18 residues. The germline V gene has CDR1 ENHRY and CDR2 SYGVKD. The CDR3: CAISESLAGEAGMETQYF. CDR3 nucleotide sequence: TGTGCCATCAGTGAGTCCCTAGCGGGTGAGGCCGGGATGGAGACCCAGTACTTC.

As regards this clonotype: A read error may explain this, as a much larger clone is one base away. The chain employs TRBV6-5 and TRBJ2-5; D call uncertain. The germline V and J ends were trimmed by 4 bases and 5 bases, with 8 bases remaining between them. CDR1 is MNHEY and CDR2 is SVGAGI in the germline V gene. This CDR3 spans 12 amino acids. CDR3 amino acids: CASSCSAETQYF. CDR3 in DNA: TGTGCCAGCAGTTGCTCGGCCGAGACCCAGTACTTC.

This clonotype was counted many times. The CDR3 sequence is CASSYRGRTQYF. DNA of the CDR3: TGTGCCAGCAGTTATCGCGGACGGACCCAGTACTTC. This chain joins TRBV6-5 and TRBJ2-5, with unresolved D. The CDR3 extends over 12 amino acids. V gave up 3 bases and J gave up 7 bases, with 9 bases separating them. Per the germline V gene, CDR1 is MNHEY and CDR2 is SVGAGI.

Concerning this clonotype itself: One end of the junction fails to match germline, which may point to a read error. The CDR3 nucleotides are TGTGCCACCAGCGGAGATCAGAGTACTGGGGCCAACGTCCTGACTTTC. It yields the protein CATSGDQSTGANVLTF. The chain recombines TRBV15 with TRBJ2-6; no clear D. Germline loops: CDR1 LNHNV, CDR2 YYDKDF (reference sequence). This CDR3 has 16 amino acids.

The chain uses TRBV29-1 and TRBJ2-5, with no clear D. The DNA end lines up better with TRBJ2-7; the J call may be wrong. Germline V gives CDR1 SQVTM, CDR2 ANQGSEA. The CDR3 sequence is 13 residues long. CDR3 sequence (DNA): TGCAGCGTTGCCCGCCGGCAGGCCATCGAGCAGTACTTC. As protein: CSVARRQAIEQYF.

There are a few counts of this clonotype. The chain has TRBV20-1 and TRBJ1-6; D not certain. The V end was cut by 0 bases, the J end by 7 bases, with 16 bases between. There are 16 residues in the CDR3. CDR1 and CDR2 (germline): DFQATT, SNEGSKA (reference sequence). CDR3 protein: CSARDLSVLRNSPLHF. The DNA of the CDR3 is TGCAGTGCTAGAGATTTGTCAGTTTTAAGGAATTCACCCCTCCACTTT.

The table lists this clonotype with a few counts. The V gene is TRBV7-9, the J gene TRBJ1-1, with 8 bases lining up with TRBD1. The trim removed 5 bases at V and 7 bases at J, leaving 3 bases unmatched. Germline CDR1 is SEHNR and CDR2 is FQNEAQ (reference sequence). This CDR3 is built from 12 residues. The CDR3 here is CASSRTGYEAFF. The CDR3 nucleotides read TGTGCCAGCAGCAGGACAGGGTATGAAGCTTTCTTT.

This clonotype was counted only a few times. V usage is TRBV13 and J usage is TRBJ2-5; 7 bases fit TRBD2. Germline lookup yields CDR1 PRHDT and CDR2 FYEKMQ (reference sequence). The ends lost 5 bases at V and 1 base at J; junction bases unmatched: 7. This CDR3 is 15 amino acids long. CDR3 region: CASSLDSSGQETQYF. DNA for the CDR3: TGTGCCAGCAGCCTTGACTCTAGCGGCCAAGAGACCCAGTACTTC.

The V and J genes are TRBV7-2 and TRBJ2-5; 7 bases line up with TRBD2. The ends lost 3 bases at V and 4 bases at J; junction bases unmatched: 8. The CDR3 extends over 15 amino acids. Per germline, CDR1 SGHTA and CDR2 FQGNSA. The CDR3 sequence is CASSFFGGSGETQYF. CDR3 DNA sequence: TGTGCCAGCAGCTTTTTCGGCGGGAGTGGAGAGACCCAGTACTTC.

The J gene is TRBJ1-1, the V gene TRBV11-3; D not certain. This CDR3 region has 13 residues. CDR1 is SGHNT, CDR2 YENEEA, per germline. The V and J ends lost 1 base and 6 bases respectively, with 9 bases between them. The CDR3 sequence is CASSLAPGAEAFF. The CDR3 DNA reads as TGTGCCAGCAGCTTAGCTCCCGGGGCTGAAGCTTTCTTT.

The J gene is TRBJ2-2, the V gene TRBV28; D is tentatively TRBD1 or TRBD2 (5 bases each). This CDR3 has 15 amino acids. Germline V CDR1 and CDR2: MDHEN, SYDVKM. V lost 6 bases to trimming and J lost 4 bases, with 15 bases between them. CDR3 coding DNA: TGTGCCAGCAGCGGATCAGGGCGGGTCACCGGGGAGCTGTTTTTT. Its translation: CASSGSGRVTGELFF.

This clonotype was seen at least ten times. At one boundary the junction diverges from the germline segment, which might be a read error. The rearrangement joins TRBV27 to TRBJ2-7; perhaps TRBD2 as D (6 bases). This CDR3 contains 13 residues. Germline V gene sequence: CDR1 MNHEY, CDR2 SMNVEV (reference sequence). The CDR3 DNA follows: TGCGCCAGCAGCCTTGGGACTTCCTACGAGCAGTACTTC. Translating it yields CASSLGTSYEQYF.

For the CDR3, the DNA is TGCAGCGTTGGGGCAGGTAGGAGCAATCAGCCCCAGCATTTT. It encodes CSVGAGRSNQPQHF. This chain uses TRBV29-1 with TRBJ1-5; D is undetermined. V lost 4 bases to trimming and J lost 1 base, with 11 bases between them. CDR3 length: 14 amino acids. Germline V gives CDR1 SQVTM, CDR2 ANQGSEA. The entire variable domain, with the rest obtained from reference TRBV29-1 and TRBJ1-5, is as follows: SAVISQKPSRDICQRGTSLTIQCQVDSQVTMMFWYRQQPGQSLTLIATANQGSEATYESGFVIDKFPISRPNLTFSTLTVSNMSPEDSSIYLCSVGAGRSNQPQHFGDGTRLSIL.

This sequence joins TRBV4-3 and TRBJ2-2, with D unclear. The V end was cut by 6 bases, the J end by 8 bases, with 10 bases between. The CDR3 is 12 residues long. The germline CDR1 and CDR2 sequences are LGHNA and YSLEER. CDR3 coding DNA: TGCGCCAGCAGGGGCTGGGCGGGGGAGCTGTTTTTT. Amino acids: CASRGWAGELFF.

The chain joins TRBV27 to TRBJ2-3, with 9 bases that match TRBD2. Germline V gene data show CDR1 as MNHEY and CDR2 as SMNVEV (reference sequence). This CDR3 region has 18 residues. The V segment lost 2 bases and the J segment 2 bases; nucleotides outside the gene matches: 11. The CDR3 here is CASSLGPPVAGDTDTQYF. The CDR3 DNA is TGTGCCAGCAGTTTAGGTCCGCCGGTAGCGGGGGACACAGATACGCAGTATTTT.